This TCR beta chain was obtained from a study of blood T cell repertoires in COVID-19. Looking at the study overall: T cells, B-cell-depleted T cells, or PBMCs supplied cDNA or gDNA.

The germline V and J ends were trimmed by 4 bases and 15 bases, with 19 bases remaining between them. Germline V lookup: CDR1 LNHDA, CDR2 SQIVND (reference sequence). This CDR3 is built from 13 residues. Assay used: immunoSEQ multiplex PCR; TCRdb lists only in-frame clones, some missing. The table has a few hundred thousand clones, roughly 88% seen once. The J gene is TRBJ2-4, the V gene TRBV19; a possible D gene is TRBD1 (6 bases). The sample comprised peripheral blood. This receptor was identified in a man aged 18 to 29 with active or convalescent COVID-19. CDR3 coding DNA: TGTGCCAGTAGTACACAGGACAGCATCGAAAGGTACTTC. This codes for CASSTQDSIERYF. The variable domain in full, with the rest retrieved from reference TRBV19 and TRBJ2-4, is DGGITQSPKYLFRKEGQNVTLSCEQNLNHDAMYWYRQDPGQGLRLIYYSQIVNDFQKGDIAEGYSVSREKKESFPLTVTSAQKNPTAFYLCASSTQDSIERYFGAGTRLSVL.